The 17 T cell receptor beta chains below were found in one sample sequenced in a study of blood T cell repertoires in COVID-19. Using immunoSEQ multiplex PCR, the repertoire was profiled, and TCRdb retains in-frame clones only, with some absent. This table has 250,000 to 300,000 clones, about 91% appearing once. Sequencing input: peripheral blood. These receptors were collected from a woman in her fifties or sixties with acute or convalescent COVID-19.

The chain links TRBV5-8 to TRBJ1-1; weak D call: TRBD1 (6 bases). This CDR3 comprises 14 residues. CDR1 is SGHTS and CDR2 is YDEGEE in the germline V gene. V was shortened by 1 base and J by 9 bases, with 16 bases between the two germline ends. The CDR3 nucleotides read TGTGCCAGCAGCTTGCAGAGGGGGACGACCAAAGCTTTCTTT. This gives the protein CASSLQRGTTKAFF.

V is TRBV5-4 and J is TRBJ1-5; D is perhaps TRBD1 (6 bases). There are 20 residues in the CDR3. The V and J ends lost 0 bases and 2 bases respectively, with 24 bases between them. Germline CDR1 and CDR2: SGHNT and YYREEE (reference sequence). The chain's CDR3 is CASSLARLPNRVLGNQPQHF. The CDR3 bases are TGTGCCAGCAGCTTGGCCCGATTACCCAACAGGGTCCTCGGCAATCAGCCCCAGCATTTT.

The chain couples TRBV7-2 to TRBJ2-7, with TRBD2 as a possible D gene (7 bases). Germline CDR1 reads SGHTA; CDR2 reads FQGNSA. The CDR3 spans 16 residues. V lost 1 base and J lost 0, with 13 bases in between. DNA for the CDR3: TGTGCCAGCAGCTTAGGCGGGGGCCGTAGCTCCTACGAGCAGTACTTC. This translates into CASSLGGGRSSYEQYF.

The chain combines TRBV7-3 with TRBJ2-1; possibly TRBD2 for D (6 bases). The ends were cut back, 5 bases at V and 0 bases at J, with 14 bases in the middle. The CDR3 spans 16 residues. The germline CDR1 and CDR2 sequences are SGHTA and FQGTGA. The CDR3 DNA reads TGTGCCAGCAGCCCTACGGGCGGGGTCTCCTACAATGAGCAGTTCTTC. The encoded protein is CASSPTGGVSYNEQFF.

This chain joins TRBV30 and TRBJ2-5, with D perhaps matching TRBD2 (5 bases). With 4 bases removed from V and 5 bases from J, the gap between germline ends came to 17 bases. This CDR3 has 14 residues. Germline CDR1 reads GTSNPN; CDR2 reads SVGIG (reference sequence). CDR3 in DNA: TGTGCCTGGACCGTACCTACCTGGAGGGAGACCCAGTACTTC. Its translation is CAWTVPTWRETQYF.

This clone was picked up a small number of times. J is TRBJ1-5 and V is TRBV24-1, with TRBD1 matching 9 bases. The CDR3 runs to 16 residues. Germline-derived CDR1 and CDR2 are KGHDR and SFDVKD. Trimming cost V 3 bases and J 3 bases; bases outside gene matches: 5. CDR3 bases: TGTGCCACCAGTGATACGGACAGGGGTCTCAATCAGCCCCAGCATTTT. Its protein is CATSDTDRGLNQPQHF.

This chain links TRBV7-7 with TRBJ2-2; possible D gene TRBD1, 7 bases. Trimming took off 1 base at V and 5 bases at J, with 11 bases between the two ends. The CDR3 has 15 residues. Germline loops: CDR1 SSHAT, CDR2 FNYEAQ (reference sequence). The CDR3, as DNA: TGTGCCAGCAGCTTAGGCAGGGGGGAAACCGGGGAGCTGTTTTTT. Residues: CASSLGRGETGELFF.

V and J are TRBV4-2 and TRBJ1-5; 8 bases match TRBD1. Trimming removed 5 bases from V and 2 bases from J; junction bases left unmatched: 5. The CDR3 is 15 residues long. Looked up from germline, CDR1 is LGHNA and CDR2 is YNFKEQ. The CDR3 DNA sequence: TGTGCCAGCAGCACAGACAGGGGCGGCAATCAGCCCCAGCATTTT. Protein sequence: CASSTDRGGNQPQHF.

The count of this clone is one. The chain is built from TRBV19 and TRBJ2-5; 10 bases agree with TRBD1. V shed 5 bases and J 1 base; nucleotides not matched to a gene: 4. Germline V lookup: CDR1 LNHDA, CDR2 SQIVND (reference sequence). The CDR3 is 15 amino acids. The CDR3 DNA follows: TGTGCCAGTAGTTCCCGGGACAGGGGCCAAGAGACCCAGTACTTC. As protein: CASSSRDRGQETQYF.

The V and J genes are TRBV7-9 and TRBJ1-4; D unclear. Trimming left V 5 bases short and J 0 bases short, with 7 bases between. There are 14 residues in the CDR3. Per germline, CDR1 SEHNR and CDR2 FQNEAQ (reference sequence). CDR3 in DNA: TGTGCCAGCAGCGGCATTGCAACTAATGAAAAACTGTTTTTT. It is translated as CASSGIATNEKLFF.

The count of this clone is one. This CDR3 reads CASSLRRGYGYTF. CDR3 DNA sequence: TGTGCCAGCAGTTTACGGAGAGGCTATGGCTACACCTTC. The chain has TRBV27 and TRBJ1-2; D ambiguous. CDR1 and CDR2 (germline): MNHEY, SMNVEV (reference sequence). V lost 2 bases and J lost 4, with 8 bases in between. This CDR3 has 13 residues.

The genes are TRBV10-3 and TRBJ1-1, with unresolved D. Germline CDR1 reads ENHRY; CDR2 reads SYGVKD. The CDR3 runs to 14 residues. Trimming cost V 2 bases and J 1 base, with 8 bases left between them. The CDR3 nucleotides read TGTGCCATCAGTGAGGGAGTGGGGAACACTGAAGCTTTCTTT. Encoded protein: CAISEGVGNTEAFF.

The rearrangement links TRBV7-2 to TRBJ1-5; 8 bases line up with TRBD1. J lost 6 bases, V lost 1 base, and 5 bases had no gene match. In germline, CDR1 is SGHTA, CDR2 FQGNSA. This CDR3 is 15 amino acids long. The CDR3 nucleotides are TGTGCCAGCAGCTTAGGCGTACAGGGGGGTCAGCCCCAGCATTTT. Its protein product is CASSLGVQGGQPQHF.

V and J are TRBV18 and TRBJ1-1, with a weak D call TRBD1 (5 bases). The V and J ends lost 5 bases and 5 bases respectively, with 15 bases between them. Germline CDR1 is KGHSH and CDR2 is LQKENI. The CDR3 has 14 residues. The chain's CDR3 is CASSATGGRTEAFF. The CDR3 bases are TGTGCCAGCTCAGCAACGGGGGGGAGGACTGAAGCTTTCTTT.

This clone was detected only a few times. V is TRBV5-8 and J is TRBJ1-6; TRBD1 aligns across 9 bases. The CDR3 spans 16 residues. V was pared by 3 bases and J by 6 bases, with 7 bases of the junction left unmatched. Germline V gene sequence: CDR1 SGHTS, CDR2 YDEGEE. CDR3 loop: CASSSGGTGFNSPLHF. The CDR3 bases are TGTGCCAGCAGCTCCGGGGGGACAGGGTTTAATTCACCCCTCCACTTT.

The chain recombines TRBV28 with TRBJ1-5; a possible D gene is TRBD1 (6 bases). The CDR3 runs to 17 residues. Germline lookup yields CDR1 MDHEN and CDR2 SYDVKM. V lost 8 bases, J lost 0 bases, and 20 bases lay in between. CDR3 coding DNA: TGTGCCAGCGGCCTTCATGCGGGGGCAAGTAGCAATCAGCCCCAGCATTTT. It codes for CASGLHAGASSNQPQHF.

This clone was seen a single time. The V gene is TRBV6-5, the J gene TRBJ2-7, with 8 bases identical to TRBD1. V shed 8 bases and J 4 bases; nucleotides not matched to a gene: 7. CDR1 and CDR2 from the germline V gene are MNHEY and SVGAGI. The length of the CDR3 is 13 residues. CDR3 region: CASWRTGMYEQYF. CDR3 DNA sequence: TGTGCCAGCTGGCGGACAGGGATGTACGAGCAGTACTTC.